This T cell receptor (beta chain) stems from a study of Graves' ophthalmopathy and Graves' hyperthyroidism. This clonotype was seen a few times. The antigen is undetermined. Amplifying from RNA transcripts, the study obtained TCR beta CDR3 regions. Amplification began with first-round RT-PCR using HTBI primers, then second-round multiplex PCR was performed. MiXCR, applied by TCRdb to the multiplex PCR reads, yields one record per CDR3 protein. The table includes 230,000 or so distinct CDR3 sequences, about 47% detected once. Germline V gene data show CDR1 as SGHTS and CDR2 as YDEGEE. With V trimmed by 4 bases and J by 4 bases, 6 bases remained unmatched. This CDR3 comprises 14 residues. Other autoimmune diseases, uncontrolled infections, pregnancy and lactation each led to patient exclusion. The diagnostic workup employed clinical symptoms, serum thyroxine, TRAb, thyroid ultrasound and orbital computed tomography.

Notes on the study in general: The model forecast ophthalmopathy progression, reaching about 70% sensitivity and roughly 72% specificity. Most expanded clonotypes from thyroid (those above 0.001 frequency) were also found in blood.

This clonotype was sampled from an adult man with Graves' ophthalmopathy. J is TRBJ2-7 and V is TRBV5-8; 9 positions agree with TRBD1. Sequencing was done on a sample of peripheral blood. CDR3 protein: CASSRRDRVYEQYF. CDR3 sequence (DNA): TGTGCCAGCAGCAGGCGGGACAGGGTTTACGAGCAGTACTTC.